This TCR beta chain was captured in a study of T cells in Graves' hyperthyroidism and ophthalmopathy. TCR beta CDR3 regions were amplified from RNA transcripts. When the TCR CDR3 underwent first-round RT-PCR, the HTBI primer set was used. TCRdb independently ran MiXCR on the multiplex PCR reads; one entry per CDR3 protein. The table records a few hundred thousand distinct CDR3 sequences, 16% of them present only once. There are many counts of this clonotype. Its antigen remains unidentified. Findings and caveats of the study: Most thyroid clonotypes with frequency above 0.001 were detected in blood.

Sequenced: blood. The TCR comes from a woman between 35 and 50 years old with Graves' ophthalmopathy.

The CDR3 bases are TGTGCCAGCAAGGCCAGACTAGCAATAACCGGGGAGCTGTTTTTT. This codes for CASKARLAITGELFF. This sequence joins TRBV3-1 and TRBJ2-2; 7 nucleotides agree with TRBD2. The CDR3 has 15 residues. J gave up 5 bases and V 7 bases, and 10 bases lay outside the gene matches. The germline V gene encodes CDR1 LGHDT and CDR2 YNNKEL (reference sequence).